The source of this TCR beta chain is a study of spatial heterogeneity in lung cancer. Study-wide context: More beta-chain than alpha-chain sequences were consistently detected. Raw sequencing reads included, on average, more than 9.5 appearances of each unique TCR and UMI combination. Whole-study results and caveats: More often at tumor resection than at routine follow-up, ubiquitous expanded tumor TCRs were detected in the blood.

The presence of a unique molecular identifier marked each TCR cDNA molecule. MiXCR was run by TCRdb on the 5' RACE reads, yielding one entry per CDR3 protein. Of almost 75,000 distinct CDR3 sequences in the sample, about an eighth were seen once. This sample's time point: sample taken at primary tumor resection. The input material, whole RNA from tumor, nontumor lung or frozen PBMC, was sequenced unsorted. This clonotype occurred many times. What it binds is unknown. This TCR was recovered from a male donor with early-stage non-small cell lung cancer. This material consisted of PBMCs, taken at surgery.

The DNA for the CDR3 is TGTGCCACCAGCGTAGGGACTAGTGAAGCAGATACGCAGTATTTT. The encoded protein is CATSVGTSEADTQYF. The rearrangement uses TRBV24-1 and TRBJ2-3; 8 positions match TRBD2. Trimming removed 7 bases from V and 4 bases from J; junction bases left unmatched: 9. This CDR3 is built from 15 residues. Germline V gene lookup returns CDR1 KGHDR and CDR2 SFDVKD.